Below, 10 T cell receptor beta chains from the same sample are listed, as sequenced in a study of breast tumors, draining lymph nodes, adjacent tissues (TCRdb year 2016). The library was built by means of multiplex PCR. The sequencing machine was an Illumina HiSeq 2000. TCRdb passed the public sequencing reads through fastp at Q25 and MiXCR, retaining productive beta sequences. Each record represents a unique CDR3 protein, reported with the most common genes and DNA among its rows. The sample table records 150,000 to 200,000 distinct CDR3 sequences; over 25% of these occur just once. The top ten constitute around 4.5% of the sample. The axillary draining lymph nodes of breast cancer patients were the source of the lymph node samples. Sequencing used axillary lymph node tissue. These receptors were obtained from a female donor with breast cancer. Some clones in this sample may be carry-over from other donors' samples.

This chain links TRBV29-1 with TRBJ2-3; D is possibly TRBD2 (5 bases). This CDR3 has 13 residues. V was trimmed by 3 bases and J by 6 bases, leaving 13 bases between them. The V gene's germline CDR1 is SQVTM and CDR2 ANQGSEA. The DNA for the CDR3 is TGCAGCGTTGACTCTCGAGCGGCGGATACGCAGTATTTT. This sequence encodes CSVDSRAADTQYF.

Many counts were recorded for this clonotype. With a much larger clone just one base away, this may be a read error. This chain uses TRBV20-1 with TRBJ2-1; D is uncertain. Trimming removed 0 bases from V and 8 bases from J, with 11 bases in between. CDR3 length equals 13 residues. CDR1 is DFQATT and CDR2 is SNEGSKA in the germline V gene (reference sequence). The CDR3: CSAREEPLDEQFF. CDR3 coding DNA: TGCAGTGCTAGAGAGGAACCCTTGGATGAGCAGTTCTTC.

This clonotype was counted at least ten times. The chain links TRBV20-1 to TRBJ2-7; D uncertain. V shed 0 bases and J shed 3 bases, with 9 bases lying between them. Germline assignment: CDR1 DFQATT and CDR2 SNEGSKA (reference sequence). The CDR3 totals 13 residues. CDR3 sequence (DNA): TGCAGTGCTAGAGATCTGCGGAACTACGAGCAGTACTTC. The encoded protein is CSARDLRNYEQYF.

This clonotype was counted at least ten times. The V gene is TRBV7-2, the J gene TRBJ1-2; TRBD1 might be the D (5 bases). The CDR3 extends over 13 amino acids. Trimming left V 6 bases short and J 4 bases short, with 12 bases between. From germline, CDR1 is SGHTA and CDR2 FQGNSA. CDR3 sequence: CASRPDSSYGYTF. CDR3 coding DNA: TGTGCCAGCAGACCAGACAGTAGCTATGGCTACACCTTC.

Ten or more counts support this clonotype. This chain joins TRBV19 and TRBJ1-5, with unresolved D. Deletions cut 0 bases from V and 1 base from J, with 16 bases between. The germline gives CDR1 LNHDA, CDR2 SQIVND (reference sequence). The CDR3 length is 18 residues. The CDR3 here is CASSIEHRGYGSNQPQHF. CDR3 DNA: TGTGCCAGTAGTATAGAACACCGAGGGTATGGGAGCAATCAGCCCCAGCATTTT. The variable domain in full, with the rest retrieved from reference TRBV19 and TRBJ1-5, is DGGITQSPKYLFRKEGQNVTLSCEQNLNHDAMYWYRQDPGQGLRLIYYSQIVNDFQKGDIAEGYSVSREKKESFPLTVTSAQKNPTAFYLCASSIEHRGYGSNQPQHFGDGTRLSIL.

The chain links TRBV12-3 or TRBV12-4 to TRBJ1-1; D is undetermined. V lost 5 bases and J lost 4, with 11 bases in between. This CDR3 region has 13 residues. The CDR3 is CASSGGITTEAFF. In DNA, the CDR3 is TGTGCCAGCAGTGGCGGGATCACCACTGAAGCTTTCTTT.

The rearrangement joins TRBV20-1 to TRBJ2-5; D is tentatively TRBD1 or TRBD2 (5 bases each). Germline CDR1 is DFQATT and CDR2 is SNEGSKA (reference sequence). The CDR3 loop spans 15 amino acids. CDR3 region: CSSLGPTARKEIQYF. The CDR3 nucleotides read TGCAGCTCCCTGGGACCGACCGCACGAAAAGAGATTCAGTACTTC.

The rearrangement links TRBV2 to TRBJ2-3; weak D call: TRBD2 (6 bases). From germline, CDR1 is SNHLY and CDR2 FYNNEI. There are 13 residues in the CDR3. In DNA form, the CDR3 reads TGTGCTAGAGACCCGGGGGGCACAGATACGCAGTATTTT. Translation gives CARDPGGTDTQYF.

Many counts were recorded for this clonotype. The CDR3 coding sequence is TGCGCCAGCAGTGCTACAACCTACGAGCAGTACTTC. Its translation: CASSATTYEQYF. The rearrangement joins TRBV10-2 to TRBJ2-7, with D unclear. This CDR3 has 12 residues. V gave up 4 bases and J gave up 2 bases, with 6 bases separating them. Germline V gives CDR1 WSHSY, CDR2 SAAADI.

The genes are TRBV2 and TRBJ1-1; D call uncertain. The CDR3 spans 13 residues. With 4 bases removed from V and 7 bases from J, the gap between germline ends came to 13 bases. Germline assignment: CDR1 SNHLY and CDR2 FYNNEI. The CDR3 nucleotides are TGTGCCAGCAGTGTAACCATAGCGGGTGAAGCTTTCTTT. Translation gives CASSVTIAGEAFF.